This T cell receptor beta chain was retrieved from a study of cytomegalovirus exposure and HLA in healthy donors. Findings and caveats of the study: When analyzed later, a missense DCLRE1C variant was found to be linked to TCR beta V- and J-gene trimming. CMV serostatus was the sole immune exposure data available.

A word on this clone: Its antigen is not known.

CDR1 and CDR2 (germline): WSHSY, SAAADI. The CDR3 covers 16 residues. The V and J ends lost 2 bases and 8 bases, in that order; junction bases with no gene match: 14. Primers for the PCR totalled 60 Vbeta and 13 Jbeta. This table comes from immunoSEQ multiplex PCR, and its TCRdb copy is limited to in-frame clones, with some not included. The repertoire consists of 150,000 to 200,000 clones, with around 87% occurring once and the leading ten covering approximately 2%. The rearrangement links TRBV10-2 to TRBJ1-2; 7 positions agree with TRBD1. This sequence originates from a woman aged 18-30 years in good health and CMV-seronegative. Sequencing input: PBMCs. The CDR3 sequence is CASSEAYRGQNRGYTF. The CDR3 region has the DNA TGCGCCAGCAGTGAGGCCTACAGGGGCCAGAATCGGGGCTACACCTTC.